Listed here is a single TCR beta chain. Its antigen is not known. The data originate from a study of shared clonotypes between healthy human individuals. Overall study results and limits: Richness estimates generally favored naive over memory subsets. Few donors limited the genetic and exposure-history diversity represented.

V was pared by 7 bases and J by 5 bases, with 12 bases between. This CDR3 contains 13 residues. CDR1 is WSHSY and CDR2 is SAAADI in the germline V gene. Naive CD4+ cells were CD45RA-selected; the remaining cells were memory. In replicate PCRs of sorted subsets, roughly 190 ng DNA, about 30,000 T cell genomes, was used. The method was immunoSEQ multiplex PCR; TCRdb's version includes in-frame clones alone and lacks a portion of them. The sample gives 2.5 million or so clones, approximately 92% of which show up once; more than 0.12% is in the top ten. The source material was naive CD4+ T cells sorted from blood. As to subset: CD45RA+ positively selected. The chain has TRBV10-2 and TRBJ2-1; no definite D call. This clonotype was obtained from a man younger than 35 in good health. Written as DNA, the CDR3 is TGCGCCAGCAATTCAAAGGTCAACAATGAGCAGTTCTTC. It yields the protein CASNSKVNNEQFF.